The 6 T cell receptor beta chains presented below share a single source sample, sequenced in a study of neurological immune-mediated disorders. Time point described: longitudinal time-point 1 (baseline). One entry per CDR3 protein results from TCRdb running MiXCR on the 5' RACE reads. This table has about 40,000 distinct CDR3 sequences, roughly 3.1% appearing once. Sequencing was performed on PBMCs. These receptors were obtained from a woman aged 60-75 years with multiple sclerosis.

This clonotype was recorded many times. The CDR3 DNA is TGTGCCACCCAGCAGGGAAGCACAGATACGCAGTATTTT. This codes for CATQQGSTDTQYF. The V and J genes are TRBV10-3 and TRBJ2-3, with D perhaps matching TRBD1 (5 bases). Trimming shortened V by 10 bases and J by 0 bases, and 11 bases separated the two germline ends. Germline V gene lookup returns CDR1 ENHRY and CDR2 SYGVKD. The CDR3 length is 13 residues.

This clonotype was recorded many times. This chain connects TRBV12-3 or TRBV12-4 to TRBJ1-2; 7 bases agree with TRBD1. This CDR3 region has 15 residues. After removal of 0 bases from V and 4 bases from J, the junction contained 5 bases not matched to a gene. The CDR3 is CASSLALGDSYGYTF. The CDR3 DNA is TGTGCCAGCAGTTTAGCTTTGGGGGACAGCTATGGCTACACCTTC.

This clonotype has at least ten counts. The chain has TRBV6-5 and TRBJ1-1; D is unclear. Trimming took off 6 bases at V and 1 base at J, with 12 bases between the two ends. The CDR3 contains 14 residues. Germline V gene sequence: CDR1 MNHEY, CDR2 SVGAGI. CDR3 amino acids: CASSRVDGNTEAFF. In DNA form, the CDR3 reads TGTGCCAGCAGCCGGGTTGATGGGAACACTGAAGCTTTCTTT.

This clonotype occurred many times. The J gene is TRBJ1-6, the V gene TRBV5-1; D is perhaps TRBD1 (6 bases). CDR1 SGHRS and CDR2 YFSETQ come from the germline V gene. The CDR3 has 17 residues. V lost 1 base and J 9 bases, leaving 20 bases between the germline ends. CDR3 region: CASSLQGTQLGSSPLHF. CDR3 DNA: TGCGCCAGCAGCTTGCAGGGGACCCAACTCGGAAGTTCACCCCTCCACTTT.

This clonotype was recorded many times. V and J are TRBV20-1 and TRBJ2-3; 14 bases align to TRBD2. Germline V lookup: CDR1 DFQATT, CDR2 SNEGSKA (reference sequence). The J segment lost 5 bases and the V segment lost 3 bases, leaving 7 bases of the junction unmatched. This CDR3 has 16 residues. This CDR3 is CSASLGLAGGKDTQYF. The DNA for the CDR3 is TGCAGTGCTAGTTTAGGACTAGCGGGGGGAAAAGATACGCAGTATTTT.

This clonotype was seen repeatedly, ten times or more. The rearrangement links TRBV14 to TRBJ2-7, with D unclear. Germline V gene sequence: CDR1 SGHDN, CDR2 FVKESK. CDR3 length: 10 amino acids. The V end was cut by 9 bases, the J end by 6 bases, with 9 bases between. The CDR3 sequence is CARRSGEQYF. The CDR3 region has the DNA TGTGCCAGGCGGTCGGGCGAGCAGTACTTC.